This entry is about one T cell receptor (beta chain). The entry originates in a study of technical replicates of blood from a few donors. Sequencing used immunoSEQ multiplex PCR; TCRdb keeps in-frame clones, though not all of them. Among about 15,000 clones listed, roughly 88% were seen once. The germline CDR1 and CDR2 sequences are SNHLY and FYNNEI. Germline trimming cut 5 bases from V and 4 bases from J; bases unmatched to any gene: 7. The length of the CDR3 is 16 residues. The chain joins TRBV2 to TRBJ2-2; 10 positions agree with TRBD1. The TCR sequence derives from a human donor in good health. Input material: PBMCs. The CDR3 bases are TGTGCCAGCAGTTTGACAGGGGGCGGGGGCACCGGGGAGCTGTTTTTT. It yields the protein CASSLTGGGGTGELFF.